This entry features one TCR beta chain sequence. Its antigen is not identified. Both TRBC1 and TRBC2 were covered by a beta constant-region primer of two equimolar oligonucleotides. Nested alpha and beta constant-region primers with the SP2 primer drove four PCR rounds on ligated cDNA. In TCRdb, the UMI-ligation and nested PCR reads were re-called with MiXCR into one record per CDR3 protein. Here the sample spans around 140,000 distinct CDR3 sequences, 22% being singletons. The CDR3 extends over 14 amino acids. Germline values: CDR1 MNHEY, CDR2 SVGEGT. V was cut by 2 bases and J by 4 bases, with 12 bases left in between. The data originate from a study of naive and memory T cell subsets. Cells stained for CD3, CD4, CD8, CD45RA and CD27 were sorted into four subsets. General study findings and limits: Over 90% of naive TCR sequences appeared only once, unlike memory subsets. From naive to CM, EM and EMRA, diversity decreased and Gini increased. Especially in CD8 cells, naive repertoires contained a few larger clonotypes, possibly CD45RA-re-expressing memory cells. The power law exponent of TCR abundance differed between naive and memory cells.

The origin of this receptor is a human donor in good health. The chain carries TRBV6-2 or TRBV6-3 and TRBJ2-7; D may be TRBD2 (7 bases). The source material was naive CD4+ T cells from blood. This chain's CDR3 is CASSYAGAMYEQYF. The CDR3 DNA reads TGTGCCAGCAGTTACGCGGGGGCGATGTACGAGCAGTACTTC.